One sample yielded the 19 T cell receptor beta chains listed below, sequenced in a study of blood T cell repertoires in COVID-19. The table came from immunoSEQ multiplex PCR; TCRdb's copy has only in-frame clones and leaves some out. This table has 65,000 to 85,000 clones, around three quarters appearing once. The sequencing sample was made of peripheral blood. These receptors were taken from a man in his forties or fifties with active or convalescent COVID-19.

The chain couples TRBV14 to TRBJ1-3; the D gene is possibly TRBD1 (5 bases). The CDR3 loop spans 17 amino acids. CDR1 and CDR2 (germline): SGHDN, FVKESK. Trimming removed 6 bases from V and 0 bases from J, with 18 bases in between. DNA for the CDR3: TGTGCCAGCAGATCAGGGCCCGCAGGAAGCTCTGGAAACACCATATATTTT. Amino acids: CASRSGPAGSSGNTIYF.

This clone came up once. V usage is TRBV27 and J usage is TRBJ1-6, with a weak D call TRBD1 (5 bases). V lost 7 bases to trimming and J lost 7 bases, with 14 bases between them. The CDR3 spans 14 residues. Germline V gives CDR1 MNHEY, CDR2 SMNVEV (reference sequence). The CDR3 spells CASTLGRGNSPLHF. The CDR3 nucleotides are TGTGCCAGCACCTTGGGTAGGGGCAATTCACCCCTCCACTTT.

The chain joins TRBV6-2 or TRBV6-3 to TRBJ2-5, with 7 bases aligning to TRBD1. The CDR3 runs to 14 residues. CDR1 and CDR2 (germline): MNHEY, SVGEGT. Trimming cost V 1 base and J 5 bases; bases outside gene matches: 4. In DNA, the CDR3 is TGTGCCAGCAGTTACTGGGGACAGTGGGAGACCCAGTACTTC. It specifies CASSYWGQWETQYF.

The rearrangement joins TRBV5-1 to TRBJ1-5, with 9 bases lining up with TRBD1. The germline V gene has CDR1 SGHRS and CDR2 YFSETQ. The CDR3 sequence is 14 residues long. V shed 4 bases, J shed 5 bases, and the junction held 4 bases outside the gene matches. The CDR3 loop is CASSLGQGDQPQHF. DNA for the CDR3: TGCGCCAGCAGCCTGGGACAGGGCGATCAGCCCCAGCATTTT.

The genes are TRBV5-5 and TRBJ2-3; perhaps TRBD1 as D (5 bases). The germline gives CDR1 SGHKS, CDR2 YYEKEE (reference sequence). This CDR3 is 14 amino acids long. Trimming left V 2 bases short and J 3 bases short, with 10 bases between. For the CDR3, the DNA is TGTGCCAGCAGCTTAAGCAGGGAAACAGATACGCAGTATTTT. It specifies CASSLSRETDTQYF.

This clone was seen only a few times. J is TRBJ2-5 and V is TRBV6-5; TRBD2 aligns across 7 bases. This CDR3 region has 15 residues. Germline CDR1 and CDR2: MNHEY and SVGAGI. Germline trimming cut 2 bases from V and 2 bases from J; bases unmatched to any gene: 5. The CDR3 is CASSYPTGGQETQYF. The CDR3 coding sequence is TGTGCCAGCAGTTACCCTACCGGGGGGCAAGAGACCCAGTACTTC.

The chain uses TRBV5-1 and TRBJ1-4, with TRBD1 as a possible D gene (6 bases). The germline V gene encodes CDR1 SGHRS and CDR2 YFSETQ. The CDR3 contains 14 residues. V dropped 3 bases and J dropped 7 bases, with 13 bases sitting between them. In nucleotides, the CDR3 is TGCGCCAGCAGCTCAACAGGGCTGGGTGAAAAACTGTTTTTT. Protein product: CASSSTGLGEKLFF.

Here the CDR3 reads CASQWGQGMDEQYF. The CDR3 coding sequence is TGTGCCAGTCAGTGGGGACAGGGAATGGACGAGCAGTACTTC. V and J are TRBV6-5 and TRBJ2-7; 9 bases map to TRBD1. The J segment lost 5 bases and the V segment lost 9 bases, leaving 11 bases of the junction unmatched. The CDR3 has 14 amino acids. In germline, CDR1 is MNHEY, CDR2 SVGAGI.

This clone turned up a few times. The V gene is TRBV7-2, the J gene TRBJ2-5; 7 bases are shared with TRBD2. CDR1 and CDR2 from the germline V gene are SGHTA and FQGNSA. The CDR3 extends over 15 amino acids. V shed 5 bases and J 4 bases; nucleotides not matched to a gene: 10. The CDR3 region has the DNA TGTGCCAGCAGCAACAGACTAGCTAGGACAGAGACCCAGTACTTC. Translated: CASSNRLARTETQYF.

The genes are TRBV7-8 and TRBJ2-3, with 8 bases fitting TRBD2. Losses at the gene ends were 4 bases for V and 5 bases for J; bases not matched to a gene: 11. The CDR3 consists of 16 residues. Germline CDR1 is SGHVS and CDR2 is FQNEAQ. The DNA of the CDR3 is TGTGCCAGCAGCTGGGACTTCACGGGGGGGAGAGATACGCAGTATTTT. The encoded protein is CASSWDFTGGRDTQYF.

V gene TRBV12-2 combines with J gene TRBJ2-1; whether TRBD2, the table's D call, matches the DNA was not checked. TRBV12-2 is designated a pseudogene. The CDR3 is 16 amino acids. CDR3 in amino acids: CASRFKGTSRRNEQFF. CDR3 DNA: TGTGCAAGTCGCTTTAAAGGGACTAGCCGGAGGAATGAGCAGTTCTTC.

The chain employs TRBV7-2 and TRBJ1-2; 8 bases match TRBD1. The CDR3 sequence is 13 residues long. Germline V gives CDR1 SGHTA, CDR2 FQGNSA. V lost 4 bases to trimming and J lost 4 bases; unmatched junction nucleotides: 2. The CDR3 loop is CASSSGQGYGYTF. The CDR3 coding sequence is TGTGCCAGCAGCTCCGGACAGGGCTATGGCTACACCTTC. Drawing the rest from reference TRBV7-2 and TRBJ1-2, the complete variable domain is GAGVSQSPSNKVTEKGKDVELRCDPISGHTALYWYRQSLGQGLEFLIYFQGNSAPDKSGLPSDRFSAERTGGSVSTLTIQRTQQEDSAVYLCASSSGQGYGYTFGSGTRLTVV.

This clone was seen once. The chain couples TRBV5-6 to TRBJ2-2; 7 nucleotides line up with TRBD1. With 6 bases clipped from V and 10 bases from J, the junction kept 21 bases outside the gene matches. CDR3 size: 17 residues. The germline CDR1 and CDR2 sequences are SGHDT and YYEEEE. CDR3 coding DNA: TGTGCCAGCACCAACCCAACGACAGGGACAGTCTTTGCGGAGCTGTTTTTT. Translating it yields CASTNPTTGTVFAELFF.

In DNA, the CDR3 is TGTGCCTGGAGTGTACAGGGGGGTGAGCAGTTCTTC. This encodes CAWSVQGGEQFF. This chain joins TRBV30 and TRBJ2-1, with 8 bases lining up with TRBD1. The CDR3 has 12 residues. With 0 bases clipped from V and 9 bases from J, the junction kept 1 base outside the gene matches. Germline CDR1 reads GTSNPN; CDR2 reads SVGIG (reference sequence). The full variable domain, in which reference TRBV30 and TRBJ2-1 provide the parts outside the CDR3, is SQTIHQWPATLVQPVGSPLSLECTVEGTSNPNLYWYRQAAGRGLQLLFYSVGIGQISSEVPQNLSASRPQDRQFILSSKKLLLSDSGFYLCAWSVQGGEQFFGPGTRLTVL.

The chain is built from TRBV7-9 and TRBJ1-2; 10 nucleotides line up with TRBD1. The germline V gene encodes CDR1 SEHNR and CDR2 FQNEAQ (reference sequence). The CDR3 has 13 amino acids. With 6 bases clipped from V and 6 bases from J, the junction kept 4 bases outside the gene matches. CDR3 protein: CASRLTGGNGYTF. CDR3 coding DNA: TGTGCCAGCAGATTGACAGGGGGCAATGGCTACACCTTC.

Only a few counts were recorded for this clone. The genes are TRBV20-1 and TRBJ2-4; 7 bases align to TRBD2. CDR1 and CDR2 from the germline V gene are DFQATT and SNEGSKA (reference sequence). The junction had 8 bases not matched to a gene; V was cut back by 5 bases and J by 7 bases. The CDR3 contains 13 residues. The CDR3: CSAGGGGGNIQYF. CDR3 bases: TGCAGTGCTGGTGGCGGGGGAGGTAACATTCAGTACTTC.

This chain joins TRBV2 and TRBJ2-2; D is possibly TRBD2 (5 bases). Germline-derived CDR1 and CDR2 are SNHLY and FYNNEI. Trimming took off 8 bases at V and 2 bases at J, with 12 bases between the two ends. This CDR3 comprises 14 residues. The CDR3 region has the DNA TGTGCCAGCGTACGGGGTGGCAACACCGGGGAGCTGTTTTTT. This sequence encodes CASVRGGNTGELFF.

The chain uses TRBV4-1 and TRBJ1-2; D is ambiguous. Germline V gene data show CDR1 as MGHRA and CDR2 as YSYEKL. V lost 5 bases and J lost 0, with 16 bases in between. The CDR3 loop spans 16 amino acids. The CDR3 here is CASSALRGSTNYGYTF. In DNA form, the CDR3 reads TGCGCCAGCAGCGCGCTGAGAGGGAGTACTAACTATGGCTACACCTTC.

This clone turned up a few times. V is TRBV10-2 and J is TRBJ1-3; possible D gene TRBD1, 6 bases. V shed 8 bases and J shed 6 bases, with 17 bases lying between them. Per germline, CDR1 WSHSY and CDR2 SAAADI. The CDR3 extends over 14 amino acids. The CDR3 DNA follows: TGCGCCAGCTCGGGCACAGGGAAGGAAAACACCATATATTTT. This sequence encodes CASSGTGKENTIYF.